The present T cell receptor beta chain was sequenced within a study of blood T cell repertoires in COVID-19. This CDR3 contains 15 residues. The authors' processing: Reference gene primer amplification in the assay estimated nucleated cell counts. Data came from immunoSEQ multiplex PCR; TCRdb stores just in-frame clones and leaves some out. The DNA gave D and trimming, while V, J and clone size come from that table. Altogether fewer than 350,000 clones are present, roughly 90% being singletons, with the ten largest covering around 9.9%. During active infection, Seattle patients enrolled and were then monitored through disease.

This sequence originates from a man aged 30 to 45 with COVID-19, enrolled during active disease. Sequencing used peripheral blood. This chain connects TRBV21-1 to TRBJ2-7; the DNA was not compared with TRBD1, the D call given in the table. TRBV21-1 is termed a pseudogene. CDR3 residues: CASSKGQPPSYEQYF. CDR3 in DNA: TGTGCCAGCAGCAAGGGACAGCCACCCTCCTACGAGCAGTACTTC.